This T cell receptor beta chain is drawn from a study of blood T cells in healthy people across ages. Sample-barcoded 5' priming and a J-beta primer mix drove a second PCR of roughly 6 to 12 cycles. In TCRdb, the 5' RACE reads were re-called with MiXCR into one record per CDR3 protein. Among about 1,800,000 distinct CDR3 sequences listed, roughly 28% were seen once. The study's findings and limits: Considered underestimates were the diversity estimates obtained from one million T cells. Versus aged donors, long-lived donors had higher diversity and more naive CD4+ cells.

As to this clonotype: Its specificity is unknown.

Germline CDR1 is SGHAT and CDR2 is FQNNGV. V lost 6 bases to trimming and J lost 11 bases, with 16 bases between them. The CDR3 is 12 amino acids. Sequenced material: blood. The rearrangement joins TRBV11-2 to TRBJ2-5; D may be TRBD2 (5 bases). This sequence originates from a woman aged 25 to 39 in good health. The CDR3 region is CASRYGPGEQYF. DNA of the CDR3: TGTGCCAGCAGATACGGACCCGGGGAGCAGTACTTC.